A single sample is the source of the 19 T cell receptor beta chains below, sequenced in a study of graft-versus-host responses after intestinal transplantation (dated by TCRdb to 2020 to 2022). The library was prepared using the immunoSEQ multiplex PCR assay. TCRdb limited this immuneACCESS table to in-frame rearrangements with V and J called. A share of clones is missing; checked studies link under half to unresolved V genes, and the rest is unexplained. The sample yields 80,000 to 100,000 clones; 85% to 90% were counted once. The ten largest clonotypes hold approximately 0.34% of the sample. Antigens of these TCRs are unknown. The time point label on this specimen signifies: cells obtained before transplantation from donor or recipient. The source material was unstimulated CD4+ T cells sorted from spleen or lymph node cells, sampled before intestinal transplant. All receptors derive from a human donor who received an intestinal transplant.

This chain links TRBV10-3 with TRBJ1-6; D unclear. The CDR3 is made up of 15 amino acids. CDR1 is ENHRY and CDR2 is SYGVKD in the germline V gene. V was shortened by 4 bases and J by 0 bases, with 7 bases between the two germline ends. The CDR3 DNA reads as TGTGCCATCAGTGCCGCGAGCTCCTATAATTCACCCCTCCACTTT. Encoded protein: CAISAASSYNSPLHF.

The chain joins TRBV5-1 to TRBJ1-1; TRBD1 aligns across 8 bases. Germline CDR1 is SGHRS and CDR2 is YFSETQ. After removal of 3 bases from V and 1 base from J, the junction contained 5 bases not matched to a gene. This CDR3 contains 15 residues. CDR3 nucleotides: TGCGCCAGCAGCTCTAGACAGGGGAGGAACACTGAAGCTTTCTTT. Translated, it gives CASSSRQGRNTEAFF.

J is TRBJ2-7 and V is TRBV7-2; 7 bases agree with TRBD1. The germline CDR1 and CDR2 sequences are SGHTA and FQGNSA. This CDR3 has 15 amino acids. With V trimmed by 0 bases and J by 7 bases, 9 bases remained unmatched. The CDR3 DNA reads TGTGCCAGCAGCTTAGCCACAGGGGATGTGGGAGAGCAGTACTTC. The encoded protein is CASSLATGDVGEQYF.

The chain recombines TRBV5-1 with TRBJ2-3; TRBD2 matches at 13 bases. J gave up 6 bases and V 6 bases, and 4 bases lay outside the gene matches. The CDR3 has 14 amino acids. Germline CDR1 and CDR2: SGHRS and YFSETQ. CDR3 protein: CASTGTSGEDTQYF. CDR3 nucleotide sequence: TGCGCCAGCACAGGGACTAGCGGGGAGGATACGCAGTATTTT.

V is TRBV25-1 and J is TRBJ2-1; D possibly corresponds to TRBD1 (6 bases). V lost 4 bases to trimming and J lost 8 bases, with 12 bases between them. This CDR3 comprises 13 residues. Germline loops: CDR1 MGHDK, CDR2 SYGVNS. CDR3 in amino acids: CASSVAGGHEQFF. CDR3 in DNA: TGTGCCAGCAGTGTCGCTGGGGGCCATGAGCAGTTCTTC.

The chain employs TRBV5-4 and TRBJ2-7; 8 nucleotides align to TRBD1. The ends lost 4 bases at V and 6 bases at J; junction bases unmatched: 9. CDR3 length: 14 residues. Per the germline V gene, CDR1 is SGHNT and CDR2 is YYREEE (reference sequence). CDR3 protein: CASSIRGQTLEQYF. CDR3 DNA: TGTGCCAGCAGCATCAGGGGGCAGACCCTCGAGCAGTACTTC.

This clone has just a few counts. This chain connects TRBV5-1 to TRBJ1-1; D unclear. Germline loops: CDR1 SGHRS, CDR2 YFSETQ. The germline V and J ends were trimmed by 0 bases and 0 bases, with 9 bases remaining between them. The CDR3 is made up of 15 amino acids. DNA of the CDR3: TGCGCCAGCAGCTTGGTGGAGGGAATGAACACTGAAGCTTTCTTT. It yields the protein CASSLVEGMNTEAFF.

The chain links TRBV19 to TRBJ2-2, with D maybe TRBD2 (6 bases). This CDR3 region has 15 residues. The ends were cut back, 1 base at V and 5 bases at J, with 11 bases in the middle. Per germline, CDR1 LNHDA and CDR2 SQIVND (reference sequence). The CDR3 reads CASSIGAGGTGELFF. CDR3 in DNA: TGTGCCAGTAGTATAGGGGCCGGGGGTACCGGGGAGCTGTTTTTT.

The chain recombines TRBV10-1 with TRBJ2-3, with 9 bases fitting TRBD1. CDR3 size: 16 residues. From germline, CDR1 is WNHNN and CDR2 SYGVQD (reference sequence). V lost 4 bases, J lost 0 bases, and 5 bases stayed unmatched. CDR3 region: CASSAPGTGSTDTQYF. CDR3 bases: TGCGCCAGCAGTGCCCCTGGGACAGGGAGCACAGATACGCAGTATTTT.

This sequence joins TRBV2 and TRBJ1-2; D is undetermined. This CDR3 region has 13 residues. V was trimmed by 3 bases and J by 8 bases, leaving 13 bases between them. The germline V gene encodes CDR1 SNHLY and CDR2 FYNNEI. The DNA of the CDR3 is TGTGCCAGCAGTGAGACCGACTTAGGCGGCTACACCTTC. It translates to CASSETDLGGYTF.

V and J are TRBV5-6 and TRBJ2-1; 8 positions match TRBD1. V shed 4 bases, J shed 4 bases, and the junction held 7 bases outside the gene matches. In germline, CDR1 is SGHDT, CDR2 YYEEEE. The CDR3 spans 15 residues. The CDR3: CASSVGQGIYNEQFF. The CDR3 DNA follows: TGTGCCAGCAGCGTAGGACAGGGTATTTACAATGAGCAGTTCTTC. The full variable domain, in which reference TRBV5-6 and TRBJ2-1 provide the parts outside the CDR3, is DAGVTQSPTHLIKTRGQQVTLRCSPKSGHDTVSWYQQALGQGPQFIFQYYEEEERQRGNFPDRFSGHQFPNYSSELNVNALLLGDSALYLCASSVGQGIYNEQFFGPGTRLTVL.

The V and J genes are TRBV21-1 and TRBJ2-7; TRBD1 is the table's D call and was not checked against the DNA. TRBV21-1 constitutes a pseudogene. This CDR3 is built from 14 residues. The CDR3 region has the DNA TGTGCCAGCAAGACAGGGGGCGCGAGTTACGAGCAGTACTTC. It yields the protein CASKTGGASYEQYF.

This clone was detected once. CDR3 amino acids: CASSQEAQGINEQYF. The CDR3 coding sequence is TGCGCCAGCAGCCAAGAAGCCCAGGGTATCAACGAGCAGTACTTC. The chain carries TRBV4-1 and TRBJ2-7; perhaps TRBD1 as D (5 bases). V was pared by 0 bases and J by 5 bases, with 14 bases between. The CDR3 is 15 residues long. CDR1 is MGHRA, CDR2 YSYEKL, per germline.

The J gene is TRBJ1-3, the V gene TRBV5-4; the match to TRBD1 covers 10 bases. The CDR3 runs 15 residues. The J segment lost 7 bases and the V segment lost 3 bases, leaving 7 bases of the junction unmatched. The germline V gene has CDR1 SGHNT and CDR2 YYREEE (reference sequence). The CDR3 here is CASSSTRQGANTIYF. The CDR3 coding sequence is TGTGCCAGCAGCTCAACTAGACAGGGGGCTAACACCATATATTTT.

CDR3 region: CASSSGTVETQYF. Written as DNA, the CDR3 is TGTGCCAGCAGCTCGGGGACAGTGGAGACCCAGTACTTC. The chain joins TRBV7-8 to TRBJ2-5; 7 bases map to TRBD1. Germline CDR1 is SGHVS and CDR2 is FQNEAQ. This CDR3 has 13 residues. With 4 bases clipped from V and 5 bases from J, the junction kept 4 bases outside the gene matches.

V and J are TRBV29-1 and TRBJ2-6, with D hard to call. V lost 6 bases, J lost 4 bases, and 4 bases lay in between. CDR3 length: 11 amino acids. The germline gives CDR1 SQVTM, CDR2 ANQGSEA. CDR3 loop: CSVTGANVLTF. CDR3 in DNA: TGCAGCGTGACAGGGGCCAACGTCCTGACTTTC.

V usage is TRBV5-6 and J usage is TRBJ1-2; possibly TRBD1 for D (6 bases). V lost 2 bases and J lost 2, with 13 bases in between. CDR3 length: 15 amino acids. CDR1 is SGHDT and CDR2 is YYEEEE in the germline V gene. The CDR3 spells CASSFRTAANYGYTF. CDR3 coding DNA: TGTGCCAGCAGCTTCCGGACAGCCGCCAACTATGGCTACACCTTC.

V usage is TRBV5-1 and J usage is TRBJ2-5; TRBD1 might be the D (6 bases). This CDR3 has 14 amino acids. Trimming took 4 bases from V and 5 from J, leaving 15 bases between them. Germline-derived CDR1 and CDR2 are SGHRS and YFSETQ. This CDR3 is CASSADWGRETQYF. The CDR3 region has the DNA TGCGCCAGCAGCGCGGACTGGGGGCGGGAGACCCAGTACTTC.

In regard to this clone: In the same sample, other DNA sequences code for this CDR3. The chain is built from TRBV5-1 and TRBJ2-3; 11 bases map to TRBD2. V shed 2 bases and J 5 bases; nucleotides not matched to a gene: 7. Germline V CDR1 and CDR2: SGHRS, YFSETQ. CDR3 size: 16 residues. CDR3 protein: CASSFGTSGGRDTQYF. In DNA form, the CDR3 reads TGCGCCAGCAGCTTTGGGACTAGCGGAGGCAGAGATACGCAGTATTTT. The complete variable domain, with remaining parts taken from reference TRBV5-1 and TRBJ2-3, reads KAGVTQTPRYLIKTRGQQVTLSCSPISGHRSVSWYQQTPGQGLQFLFEYFSETQRNKGNFPGRFSGRQFSNSRSEMNVSTLELGDSALYLCASSFGTSGGRDTQYFGPGTRLTVL.